The text below deals with one TCR beta chain. The specificity of this receptor is unknown. No base qualities exist here, and no much larger clone lies one base off it. TCRbeta CDR3 regions were amplified from genomic DNA by means of the immunoSEQ Assay, a bias-controlled multiplex PCR. As for how the authors treated the data: Within the assay, amplification of reference gene primers was used to estimate how many nucleated cells each sample contained. To quantify the absolute abundance of each unique TCRbeta CDR3 rearrangement, sequence reads were collapsed and filtered. For each sample, productive Simpson clonality was calculated as the square root of Simpson's diversity index over productive rearrangements. TCRdb's version of the immuneACCESS table is confined to in-frame rearrangements and falls short of the full clone set. An unresolved V gene accounts for under half of the shortfall where checked; the remainder is of unknown origin. V, J and clone size derive from that table, while D and trimming were established from the DNA sequence. Within this sample are 68,000 or so clones, with more than 80% of them counted one time only. The top ten hold roughly 2.6% of the sample.

Collaborating institutions collected whole blood in K2EDTA tubes following their own protocols. Collaborator samples were shipped for TCRbeta analysis as frozen whole blood, isolated PBMCs, or DNA extracted from either sample type. The data originate from a study of blood T cell repertoires in COVID-19 (dated by TCRdb to the early 2020s). For the study in its entirety: Collaborator samples came from the United States, Italy and Spain and covered acute and convalescent phases of COVID-19. The samples were drawn from two sources: the first 160 participants of the ongoing ImmuneRACE study, and fewer than 1,500 subjects contributed by 6 global collaborators. Where HLA class I and class II types were available, the types were taken from metadata supplied by the sample provider, not from assay-based typing. The prospective study material was composed of cDNA or gDNA derived from T cells, B-cell-depleted T cells, or PBMCs. Deeply sampled blood TCRbeta repertoires from subjects exposed to, actively infected with, or recovered from COVID-19 were included in the dataset. Sample metadata almost always included a de-identified subject ID, COVID-19 status, age in years and sex. The repertoires were released in a freely available public database intended as a resource for research on the immune response to SARS-CoV-2. Results and caveats for the whole study, not just this receptor: Clinical and demographic metadata were provided uncurated, with the amount varying by source and participant.

The germline V gene specifies SGHAT as CDR1 and FQNNGV as CDR2. Counted from cysteine to phenylalanine, this CDR3 has 17 amino acids. The read is trimmed to its CDR3 DNA, 51 bases read in frame from base 1. At the junction V is shortened by 0 bases and J by 6 bases; bases outside the gene matches: 11. The sample taken for sequencing was peripheral blood. The TCR comes from a man aged 50 to 59 with acute or convalescent COVID-19. The V gene is TRBV11-2 and the J gene is TRBJ2-1; TRBD2 agrees with 7 junctional bases. In nucleotides, the sequence is TGTGCCAGCAGCTTAGACCGAGCCCCGGGAGGCCTCAATGAGCAGTTCTTC. Its amino acids are CASSLDRAPGGLNEQFF. Reference TRBV11-2 and TRBJ2-1 genes cover what lies past the CDR3, so the full variable domain is EAGVAQSPRYKIIEKRQSVAFWCNPISGHATLYWYQQILGQGPKLLIQFQNNGVVDDSQLPKDRFSAERLKGVDSTLKIQPAKLEDSAVYLCASSLDRAPGGLNEQFFGPGTRLTVL.